The clone carrying this T cell receptor (beta chain) was observed a few times. The antigen is not known. Ahead of any ophthalmopathy symptoms, the blood sample was obtained at the first diagnosis of hyperthyroidism. This sample is part of a study of T cells in Graves' hyperthyroidism and ophthalmopathy. Overall study results and limits: Ophthalmopathy was told apart from stable hyperthyroidism by a 13 V-J model. Blood held most thyroid clonotypes expanded above 0.001 frequency.

Trimming removed 2 bases at V and 1 base at J, with 12 bases between. Germline V CDR1 and CDR2: SGHRS, YFSETQ. The CDR3 is 15 amino acids. Amplified regions were TCR beta CDR3 sequences from RNA transcripts. Researchers ran a first-round RT-PCR on the TCR CDR3 using the HTBI primer set. MiXCR was run by TCRdb on the multiplex PCR reads, yielding one entry per CDR3 protein. Of about 280,000 distinct CDR3 sequences listed, 25% to 30% are singletons. The chain combines TRBV5-1 with TRBJ1-1, with D unclear. Sequenced: blood. The TCR sequence derives from a man in his forties or fifties with Graves' hyperthyroidism that later progressed to Graves' ophthalmopathy. CDR3 amino acids: CASSFSITPNTEAFF. The CDR3 DNA reads as TGCGCCAGCAGCTTCTCGATCACGCCGAACACTGAAGCTTTCTTT.